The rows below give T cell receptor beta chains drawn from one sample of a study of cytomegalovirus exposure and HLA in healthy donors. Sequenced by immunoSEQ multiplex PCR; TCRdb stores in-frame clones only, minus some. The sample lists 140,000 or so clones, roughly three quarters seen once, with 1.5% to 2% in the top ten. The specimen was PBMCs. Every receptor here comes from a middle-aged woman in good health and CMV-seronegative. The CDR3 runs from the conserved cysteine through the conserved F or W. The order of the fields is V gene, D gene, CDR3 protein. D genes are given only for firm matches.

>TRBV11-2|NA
CASSLNPRDGTFSYEQYF
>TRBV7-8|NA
CASSLVPGLNTEAFF
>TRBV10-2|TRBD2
CASSVGGSSYNEQFF
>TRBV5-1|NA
CASSLGLRTDTQYF
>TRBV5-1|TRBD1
CASRITGTGLLSQYF
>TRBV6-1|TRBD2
CASSERGLALGTQYF
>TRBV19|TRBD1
CASSLRTGGNTEAFF
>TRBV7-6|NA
CASSLGGSGNTIYF
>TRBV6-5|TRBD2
CASSYSLAGGYNEQFF
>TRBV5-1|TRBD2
CASSFSGSSYEQYF
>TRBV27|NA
CASSLSASGLFF
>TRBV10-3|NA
CAISEDGNYGYTF
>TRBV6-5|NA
CASSPGGAEIYGYTF
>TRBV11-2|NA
CASSSDTNNEQFF
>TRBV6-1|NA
CASSVGTHQPQHF
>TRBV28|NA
CASLLLGGGNEQFF
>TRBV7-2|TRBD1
CASSSYRDRVYEQYF
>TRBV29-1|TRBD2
CSVLGGYPYEQYF
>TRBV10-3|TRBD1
CAISEWQGVGQPQHF
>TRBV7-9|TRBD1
CASSAGTDTEAFF